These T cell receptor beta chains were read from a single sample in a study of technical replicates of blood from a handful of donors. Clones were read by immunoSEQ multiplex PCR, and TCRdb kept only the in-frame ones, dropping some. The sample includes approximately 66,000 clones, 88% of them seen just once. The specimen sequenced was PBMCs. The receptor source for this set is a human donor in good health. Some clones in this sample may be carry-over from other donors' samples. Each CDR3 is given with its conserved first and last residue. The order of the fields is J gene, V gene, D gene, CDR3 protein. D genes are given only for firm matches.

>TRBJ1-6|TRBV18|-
CASSPIQGGNSPLHF
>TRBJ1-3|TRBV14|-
CASRSGNTIYF
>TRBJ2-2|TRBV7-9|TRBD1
CASSPNRGTGELFF
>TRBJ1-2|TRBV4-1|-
CASSQGVLFTTYGYTF
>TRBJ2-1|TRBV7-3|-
CASSLTSGVPYNEQFF
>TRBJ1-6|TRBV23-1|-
CASSHPGPPVSSYNSPLHF
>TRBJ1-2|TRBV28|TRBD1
CASSKTMDRGSGYTF
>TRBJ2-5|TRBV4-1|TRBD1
CASSRLGQSETQYF
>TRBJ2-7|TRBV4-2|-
CASSQVAEGEQYF
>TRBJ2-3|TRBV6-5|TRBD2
CASSYGAGGDTDTQYF
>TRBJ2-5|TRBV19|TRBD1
CASSVTGTGIETQYF
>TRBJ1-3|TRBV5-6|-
CASSLGGSTSSSGNTIYF
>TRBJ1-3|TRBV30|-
CAHRALPGNTIYF
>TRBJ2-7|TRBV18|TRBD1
CASSPNPTGKDEQYF
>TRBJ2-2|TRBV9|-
CASSATGGITGELFF
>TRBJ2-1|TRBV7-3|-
CASSQVRGDEQFF
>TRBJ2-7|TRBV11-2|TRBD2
CASRLTSGSSYEQYF
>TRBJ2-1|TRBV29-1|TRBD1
CSAGAKGQGHYYNEQFF
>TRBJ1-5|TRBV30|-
CAWSVGQGREPQHF
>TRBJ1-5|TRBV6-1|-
CASRREIGLQPQHF
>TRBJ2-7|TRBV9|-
CATTSSYEQYF
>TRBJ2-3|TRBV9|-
CASSVGRANADTQYF
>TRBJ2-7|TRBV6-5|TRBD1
CASKGQLYEQYF
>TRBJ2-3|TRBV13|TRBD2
CASSLQLAGLTDTQYF
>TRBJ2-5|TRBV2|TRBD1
CASSVTGVETQYF
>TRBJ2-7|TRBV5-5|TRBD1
CASSHDRVYEQYF
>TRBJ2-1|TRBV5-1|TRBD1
CASSPGQGANEQFF
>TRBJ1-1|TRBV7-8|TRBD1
CASKTGTFQNTEAFF
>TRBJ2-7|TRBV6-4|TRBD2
CASSRTSGGAGDEQYF
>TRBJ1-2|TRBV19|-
CASSIKGDYGYTF
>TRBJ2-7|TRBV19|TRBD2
CASTLAGDGEQYF
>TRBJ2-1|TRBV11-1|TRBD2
CASSSGLAGGLGQFF
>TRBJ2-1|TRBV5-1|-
CASRLESSYNEQFF
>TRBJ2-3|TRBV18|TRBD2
CASSPLAGKFTDTQYF
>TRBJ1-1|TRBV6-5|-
CASSYVGQPLNTEAFF
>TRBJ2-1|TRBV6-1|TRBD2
CASSEGTSGRAEQFF
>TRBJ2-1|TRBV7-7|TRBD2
CASSLGLAGNDEQFF
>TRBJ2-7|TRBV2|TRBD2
CASRLAGGSSYEQYF
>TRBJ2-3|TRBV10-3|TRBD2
CAISESSGGTDTQYF
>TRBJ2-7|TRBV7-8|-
CASSSQGIAYEQYF
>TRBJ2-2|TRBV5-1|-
CASSLLAANTGELFF